This T cell receptor beta chain was identified in a study of CD8 T cells in Susac syndrome. As for the study in general: Susac syndrome patients were untreated, on corticosteroids with some adding intravenous immunoglobulin, or on intravenous immunoglobulin only.

CD8+ and CD4+ T cells taken from blood had their TCR beta sequenced. About 0.45 to 1 ug RNA was reverse transcribed with random hexamers. The immunoSEQ assay covered 54 Vbeta and 13 Jbeta segments for CDR3. TCRdb reprocessed the immunoSEQ multiplex PCR reads with MiXCR, giving one entry per CDR3 protein. The top ten hold about 0.17% of the sample, which has roughly 150,000 distinct CDR3 sequences, roughly 95% seen once. The V gene lost 3 bases and the J gene lost 4 bases, with 13 bases spanning the gap. Germline V gene sequence: CDR1 SGHRS, CDR2 YFSETQ. The CDR3 totals 14 residues. The sequence came from a human donor with Susac syndrome. The genes are TRBV5-1 and TRBJ1-1; the D gene is possibly TRBD1 (6 bases). Sequencing used CD4+ T cells from PBMCs. The CDR3 sequence: CASSSAGASTEAFF. DNA of the CDR3: TGCGCCAGCAGCTCCGCGGGGGCGTCCACTGAAGCTTTCTTT.